Below are 7 T cell receptor beta chains sequenced from a single sample in a study of T cell repertoires in cytomegalovirus infection. One entry per CDR3 protein results from TCRdb running MiXCR on the reads. The repertoire consists of 600,000 to 800,000 distinct CDR3 sequences, with 24% occurring once and the leading ten covering 8%. Sequencing was performed on CD8+ T cells from PBMCs. These receptors were obtained from a human donor in good health (CMV status not recorded). Some clones in this sample may be carry-over from other donors' samples.

This chain links TRBV19 with TRBJ1-2, with D uncertain. Germline loops: CDR1 LNHDA, CDR2 SQIVND (reference sequence). The CDR3 contains 14 residues. Trimming took 1 base from V and 3 from J, leaving 9 bases between them. CDR3 region: CASSIASDYYGYTF. CDR3 nucleotides: TGTGCCAGTAGTATAGCCTCAGATTACTATGGCTACACCTTC.

This clonotype has only a few counts. The chain couples TRBV19 to TRBJ1-5; TRBD1 aligns across 10 bases. V was pared by 6 bases and J by 3 bases, with 8 bases of the junction left unmatched. The germline V gene encodes CDR1 LNHDA and CDR2 SQIVND (reference sequence). The CDR3 is 16 residues long. This chain's CDR3 is CASSRDRGKANQPQHF. For the CDR3, the DNA is TGTGCCAGTAGCAGGGACAGGGGTAAAGCCAATCAGCCCCAGCATTTT.

This clonotype was counted many times. The chain combines TRBV7-9 with TRBJ2-7; D may match TRBD1 or TRBD2 (5 bases each). CDR1 is SEHNR, CDR2 FQNEAQ, per germline (reference sequence). Deletions cut 6 bases from V and 6 bases from J, with 15 bases between. CDR3 length equals 13 residues. The CDR3 DNA follows: TGTGCCAGCAGTTCGGGGACCTTCCCCGAGCAGTACTTC. Its translation: CASSSGTFPEQYF.

This clonotype was seen many times. This rearrangement joins TRBV12-3 or TRBV12-4 to TRBJ2-5; D is uncertain. This CDR3 comprises 15 residues. Trimming took 5 bases from V and 4 from J, leaving 17 bases between them. The CDR3 DNA is TGTGCCAGCAGTAATGACCCCGAAGGGCCAGAGACCCAGTACTTC. This translates into CASSNDPEGPETQYF.

J is TRBJ2-3 and V is TRBV10-3; maybe TRBD2 (5 bases). The CDR3 consists of 13 residues. Trimming took off 6 bases at V and 4 bases at J, with 11 bases between the two ends. In germline, CDR1 is ENHRY, CDR2 SYGVKD. The CDR3 reads CAISGLAADTQYF. The CDR3, as DNA: TGTGCCATCAGCGGACTGGCGGCAGATACGCAGTATTTT.

CDR3 loop: CATSRDMDLTDTQYF. CDR3 sequence (DNA): TGTGCCACCAGCAGAGATATGGATCTCACAGATACGCAGTATTTT. The chain joins TRBV15 to TRBJ2-3, with unresolved D. Germline-derived CDR1 and CDR2 are LNHNV and YYDKDF (reference sequence). With 0 bases removed from V and 2 bases from J, the gap between germline ends came to 9 bases. This CDR3 is 15 amino acids long.

There are a few counts of this clonotype. The chain uses TRBV28 and TRBJ2-7; perhaps TRBD1 as D (5 bases). The CDR3 runs 16 residues. Germline-derived CDR1 and CDR2 are MDHEN and SYDVKM. V shed 6 bases and J shed 3 bases, with 21 bases lying between them. The CDR3 nucleotides read TGTGCCAGCAGCCTCGACCTTCAGGGTGAGCTCTACGAGCAGTACTTC. Translating gives CASSLDLQGELYEQYF.